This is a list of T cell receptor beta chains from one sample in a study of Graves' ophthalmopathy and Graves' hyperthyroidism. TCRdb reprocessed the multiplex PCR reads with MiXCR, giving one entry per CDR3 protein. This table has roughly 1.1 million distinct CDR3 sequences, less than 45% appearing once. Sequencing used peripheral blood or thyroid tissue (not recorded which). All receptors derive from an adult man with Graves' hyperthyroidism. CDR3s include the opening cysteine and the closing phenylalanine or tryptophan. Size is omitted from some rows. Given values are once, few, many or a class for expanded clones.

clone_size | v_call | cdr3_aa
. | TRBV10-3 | CAISEKDTEAFF
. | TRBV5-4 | CASSLAGVRPGELFF
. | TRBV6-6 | CASTHQIGTDTGELFF
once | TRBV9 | CASGAADRATYEQYF
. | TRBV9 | CASSVEIRSEQYFGGYTF
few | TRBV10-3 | CAISSRRGETQYF
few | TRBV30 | CAWSVSSNTEAFF
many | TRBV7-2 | CASSSDRGLTGELFF
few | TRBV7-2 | CASSLGVRGAQETQYF
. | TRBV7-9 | CASSLGTGGLSPLHF
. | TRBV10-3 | CAITEDRGETQYF
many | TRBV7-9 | CASSWAVNTEAFF
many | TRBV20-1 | CSAESSLSNTEAFF
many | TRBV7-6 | CASSYGTSGGGETQYF
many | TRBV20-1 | CSARDGFATNTEAFF
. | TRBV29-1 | CSQDSGDGYEQYF
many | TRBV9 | CASSHQGFNSPLHF
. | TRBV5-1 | CASSLARGLAEAFF
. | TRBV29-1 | CSATGAGYEQYF
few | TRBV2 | CASSGGTGGYGYTF
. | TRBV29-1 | CSAQGSQGANYEQYF
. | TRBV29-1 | CSVDGRTNTEAF
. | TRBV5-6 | CASSPIATNEKLFF
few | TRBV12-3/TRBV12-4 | CASSLPGQAVRTEAFF
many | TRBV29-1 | CSVVAGELAGIPPFSSYEQYF
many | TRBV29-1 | CSVQLAGRQETQYF
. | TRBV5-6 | CASSLYTSGANVLTF
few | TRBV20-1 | CSASHWTGLGTGELFF
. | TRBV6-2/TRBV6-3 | CASSYETGTYEQYF
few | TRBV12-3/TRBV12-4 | CASSTNRGRAYEQYF
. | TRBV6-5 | CASSRGNSLLHF
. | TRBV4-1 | CASSVGDPTGELFF
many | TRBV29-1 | CSAKQGTEAFF
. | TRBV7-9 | CASSVDLSYTF
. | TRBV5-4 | CASSHDRGQLYGYTF
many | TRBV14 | CASSRTRGTGAFGANVLTF
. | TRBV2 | CASRGGLPGGTEAFF
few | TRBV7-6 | CASSYKPETGYEQYF
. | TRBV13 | CASSLGTQYGYTF
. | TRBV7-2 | CATTSSGGQPQHF
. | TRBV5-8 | CASSREGANEKLFF
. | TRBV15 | CATSRGVGEKLFF
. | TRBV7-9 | CASSSAYGYSPLHF
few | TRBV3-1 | CASSHIKAGVETQYF
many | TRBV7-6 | CASSLVGVSLNTEAFF
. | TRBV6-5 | CASSYDEEVYEQYF